The 8 T cell receptor beta chains below were found in one sample sequenced in a study of Graves' ophthalmopathy and Graves' hyperthyroidism. Amplification targeted the TCR beta CDR3 regions, with RNA transcripts as the source material. An opening RT-PCR round employed HTBI primers and preceded a second-round multiplex PCR. One entry per CDR3 protein, called by TCRdb with MiXCR from the multiplex PCR reads. The sample lists around 1,000,000 distinct CDR3 sequences, about two fifths occurring once. The specimen sequenced was peripheral blood or thyroid tissue (not recorded which). All receptors derive from an adult man with Graves' hyperthyroidism.

This clonotype was recorded a few times. V usage is TRBV20-1 and J usage is TRBJ2-2, with D perhaps TRBD1 or TRBD2 (5 bases each). The length of the CDR3 is 14 residues. Between the trimmed V and J ends, which lost 1 base and 3 bases, there was a span of 9 bases. CDR1 DFQATT and CDR2 SNEGSKA come from the germline V gene (reference sequence). The CDR3 coding sequence is TGCAGTGCTAGAGTCCCGGGGCACACCGGGGAGCTGTTTTTT. It is translated as CSARVPGHTGELFF.

This clonotype was recorded many times. The chain recombines TRBV25-1 with TRBJ1-1; D remains ambiguous. Deletions cut 1 base from V and 3 bases from J, with 9 bases between. Per germline, CDR1 MGHDK and CDR2 SYGVNS. This CDR3 contains 14 residues. CDR3 sequence: CASSESYSYTEAFF. The CDR3 nucleotides are TGTGCCAGCAGTGAATCCTACAGCTACACTGAAGCTTTCTTT.

This clonotype was observed at least ten times. The chain couples TRBV12-3 or TRBV12-4 to TRBJ1-2; a possible D gene is TRBD1 (6 bases). The CDR3 extends over 16 amino acids. V shed 5 bases and J shed 2 bases, with 18 bases lying between them. The CDR3 loop reads CASSQTGQSRNYGYTF. CDR3 coding DNA: TGTGCCAGCAGTCAGACAGGACAGTCCCGGAACTATGGCTACACCTTC.

The CDR3 nucleotides read TGTGCCAGCAGCTTAACAGGGCCCGCTGGCTACACCTTC. Its protein is CASSLTGPAGYTF. The chain combines TRBV11-2 with TRBJ1-2, with D tentatively TRBD1 (6 bases). The germline V gene encodes CDR1 SGHAT and CDR2 FQNNGV. V lost 2 bases, J lost 7 bases, and 11 bases lay in between. The CDR3 has 13 residues.

In this sample, this clonotype turned up many times. The chain combines TRBV5-1 with TRBJ1-1; 7 bases align to TRBD1. V was pared by 4 bases and J by 4 bases, with 13 bases of the junction left unmatched. This CDR3 spans 16 amino acids. The V gene's germline CDR1 is SGHRS and CDR2 YFSETQ. CDR3 nucleotides: TGCGCCAGCAGCCTACTGACAGGGACAACGGGCACTGAAGCTTTCTTT. Protein: CASSLLTGTTGTEAFF.

This clonotype was recorded many times. The genes are TRBV10-3 and TRBJ2-7; no reliable D call. The ends were cut back, 5 bases at V and 0 bases at J, with 11 bases in the middle. This CDR3 is 14 amino acids long. Germline assignment: CDR1 ENHRY and CDR2 SYGVKD. CDR3: CAISSTTGSYEQYF. The CDR3 DNA follows: TGTGCCATCAGTTCAACTACGGGCTCCTACGAGCAGTACTTC.

This clonotype turned up a few times. The rearrangement joins TRBV14 to TRBJ2-2; perhaps TRBD1 as D (6 bases). The V end was cut by 2 bases, the J end by 4 bases, with 14 bases between. CDR3 length: 16 amino acids. Looked up from germline, CDR1 is SGHDN and CDR2 is FVKESK. The CDR3 DNA follows: TGTGCCAGCAGCCAAACAGGGTATGGAAGCACCGGGGAGCTGTTTTTT. Its translation: CASSQTGYGSTGELFF.

This clonotype has more than one count but fewer than ten. Being one base from a much bigger clone, this may be a read error. The chain uses TRBV7-9 and TRBJ1-1; 7 nucleotides match TRBD1. Per the germline V gene, CDR1 is SEHNR and CDR2 is FQNEAQ (reference sequence). The CDR3 consists of 16 residues. The J segment lost 4 bases and the V segment lost 5 bases, leaving 13 bases of the junction unmatched. The CDR3 here is CASSKRTGLSTTEAFF. The CDR3 nucleotides read TGTGCCAGCAGCAAAAGGACAGGCTTGTCAACCACTGAAGCTTTCTTT.